Listed below are T cell receptor beta chains from one sample, sequenced in a study of T cell responses to AZD1222 COVID-19 vaccine. TCRdb keeps only in-frame clones here, not all; method: immunoSEQ multiplex PCR. The data show 65,000 to 85,000 clones, with 80% to 90% seen just once and 10% to 15% held by the top ten. Sequenced material: peripheral blood, taken on day 0 of AZD1222 vaccination. The receptors derive from an adult in good health. CDR3s include the opening cysteine and the closing phenylalanine or tryptophan. D genes are given only for firm matches. Part of the rows lack a size; the others show once, few, many or a class for expanded clones.

d_gene: TRBD2
v_gene: TRBV7-2
j_gene: TRBJ2-3
abundance: -
CDR3aa: CASSFGLAETDTQYF
CDR3nt: TGTGCCAGCAGCTTCGGACTAGCGGAAACAGATACGCAGTATTTT

d_gene: -
v_gene: TRBV7-3
j_gene: TRBJ1-3
abundance: -
CDR3aa: CASSLGGTGNTIYF
CDR3nt: TGTGCCAGCAGCTTAGGGGGGACTGGAAACACCATATATTTT

d_gene: -
v_gene: TRBV6-5
j_gene: TRBJ2-6
abundance: -
CDR3aa: CASRGGQTGANVLTF
CDR3nt: TGTGCCAGCAGGGGGGGACAGACCGGGGCCAACGTCCTGACTTTC

d_gene: -
v_gene: TRBV7-3
j_gene: TRBJ2-3
abundance: -
CDR3aa: CASSFGGALVDTQYF
CDR3nt: TGTGCCAGCAGCTTTGGGGGGGCCTTGGTAGATACGCAGTATTTT

d_gene: -
v_gene: TRBV28
j_gene: TRBJ2-2
abundance: -
CDR3aa: CASKVPAGELFF
CDR3nt: TGTGCCAGCAAGGTCCCGGCCGGGGAGCTGTTTTTT

d_gene: -
v_gene: TRBV27
j_gene: TRBJ1-5
abundance: once
CDR3aa: CASSLSNVQPQHF
CDR3nt: TGTGCCAGCAGTTTATCGAACGTGCAGCCCCAGCATTTT

d_gene: TRBD2
v_gene: TRBV9
j_gene: TRBJ2-2
abundance: -
CDR3aa: CASSGQIPGLGKTGELFF
CDR3nt: TGTGCCAGCAGCGGCCAGATTCCGGGACTAGGGAAAACCGGGGAGCTGTTTTTT

d_gene: -
v_gene: TRBV19
j_gene: TRBJ1-6
abundance: -
CDR3aa: CASSIRVNSPLHF
CDR3nt: TGTGCCAGTAGTATCAGAGTTAATTCACCCCTCCACTTT

d_gene: TRBD1
v_gene: TRBV7-8
j_gene: TRBJ2-7
abundance: -
CDR3aa: CASSLGTGTYEQYF
CDR3nt: TGTGCCAGCAGCCTAGGGACAGGAACCTACGAGCAGTACTTC

d_gene: TRBD1
v_gene: TRBV5-1
j_gene: TRBJ2-2
abundance: few
CDR3aa: CASSPQGDTGELFF
CDR3nt: TGCGCCAGCAGCCCCCAGGGGGACACCGGGGAGCTGTTTTTT

d_gene: -
v_gene: TRBV21-1
j_gene: TRBJ1-5
abundance: -
CDR3aa: CASSGGRGNQPQHF
CDR3nt: TGTGCCAGCAGTGGGGGTCGGGGCAATCAGCCCCAGCATTTT

d_gene: -
v_gene: TRBV13
j_gene: TRBJ1-4
abundance: -
CDR3aa: CASSAGPAYEKLFF
CDR3nt: TGTGCCAGCAGCGCGGGACCAGCTTATGAAAAACTGTTTTTT

d_gene: -
v_gene: TRBV12-3/TRBV12-4
j_gene: TRBJ1-5
abundance: -
CDR3aa: CASGRTSNQPQHF
CDR3nt: TGTGCCAGCGGCCGGACAAGCAATCAGCCCCAGCATTTT

d_gene: TRBD2
v_gene: TRBV5-1
j_gene: TRBJ2-7
abundance: -
CDR3aa: CASSLASSGVPYEQYF
CDR3nt: TGCGCCAGCAGCTTGGCCTCTAGCGGGGTCCCCTACGAGCAGTACTTC

d_gene: TRBD1
v_gene: TRBV24-1
j_gene: TRBJ2-7
abundance: -
CDR3aa: CATSDSQGDTTYEQYF
CDR3nt: TGTGCCACCAGTGATTCGCAGGGGGACACTACCTACGAGCAGTACTTC

d_gene: -
v_gene: TRBV5-6
j_gene: TRBJ1-2
abundance: -
CDR3aa: CASSSSGTVYYGYTF
CDR3nt: TGTGCCAGCAGCTCATCCGGGACGGTCTACTATGGCTACACCTTC

d_gene: TRBD1
v_gene: TRBV2
j_gene: TRBJ2-1
abundance: few
CDR3aa: CASSPGTDNEQFF
CDR3nt: TGTGCCAGCAGTCCCGGGACAGACAATGAGCAGTTCTTC

d_gene: TRBD1
v_gene: TRBV19
j_gene: TRBJ2-3
abundance: -
CDR3aa: CASSKGQDTDTQYF
CDR3nt: TGTGCCAGTAGCAAGGGACAGGACACAGATACGCAGTATTTT

d_gene: -
v_gene: TRBV7-9
j_gene: TRBJ1-5
abundance: -
CDR3aa: CASSLGVGGQDQPQHF
CDR3nt: TGTGCCAGCAGCTTAGGAGTTGGGGGCCAAGATCAGCCCCAGCATTTT

d_gene: -
v_gene: TRBV3-1/TRBV3-2
j_gene: TRBJ2-1
abundance: -
CDR3aa: CASSQDAEDEQFF
CDR3nt: TGTGCCAGCAGCCAAGACGCTGAGGATGAGCAGTTCTTC

d_gene: -
v_gene: TRBV6-5
j_gene: TRBJ1-6
abundance: once
CDR3aa: CASRAQSSYNSPLHF
CDR3nt: TGTGCCAGCAGGGCGCAGAGCTCCTATAATTCACCCCTCCACTTT

d_gene: -
v_gene: TRBV5-1
j_gene: TRBJ1-2
abundance: -
CDR3aa: CASSLGQPASNGYTF
CDR3nt: TGCGCCAGCAGCTTGGGTCAGCCCGCTTCAAATGGCTACACCTTC

d_gene: TRBD1
v_gene: TRBV7-9
j_gene: TRBJ1-4
abundance: -
CDR3aa: CASSLGTGTNEKLFF
CDR3nt: TGTGCCAGCAGCCTGGGGACAGGGACAAATGAAAAACTGTTTTTT

d_gene: TRBD1
v_gene: TRBV4-2
j_gene: TRBJ1-2
abundance: -
CDR3aa: CASSQDYTGVIYGYTF
CDR3nt: TGTGCCAGCAGCCAAGATTATACAGGGGTAATCTATGGCTACACCTTC

d_gene: TRBD1
v_gene: TRBV19
j_gene: TRBJ2-5
abundance: once
CDR3aa: CASRGEQGAQETQYF
CDR3nt: TGTGCCAGTAGGGGAGAACAGGGGGCCCAAGAGACCCAGTACTTC

d_gene: -
v_gene: TRBV3-1/TRBV3-2
j_gene: TRBJ1-2
abundance: -
CDR3aa: CASSQTQNGGYTF
CDR3nt: TGTGCCAGCAGCCAAACCCAAAACGGTGGCTACACCTTC

d_gene: TRBD2
v_gene: TRBV6-6
j_gene: TRBJ2-7
abundance: -
CDR3aa: CASGIQGLALQYF
CDR3nt: TGTGCCAGCGGAATACAGGGACTAGCATTGCAGTACTTC

d_gene: TRBD2
v_gene: TRBV7-2
j_gene: TRBJ2-7
abundance: -
CDR3aa: CASSPTSGGAYEQYF
CDR3nt: TGTGCCAGCAGCCCAACTAGCGGGGGAGCCTACGAGCAGTACTTC

d_gene: -
v_gene: TRBV2
j_gene: TRBJ2-5
abundance: -
CDR3aa: CASSPRRGGKLETQYF
CDR3nt: TGTGCCAGCAGTCCCCGTAGGGGGGGGAAGTTGGAGACCCAGTACTTC

d_gene: -
v_gene: TRBV18
j_gene: TRBJ1-1
abundance: -
CDR3aa: CASSPTRGLRFTEAFF
CDR3nt: TGTGCCAGCTCACCAACGAGGGGCCTCAGGTTCACTGAAGCTTTCTTT

d_gene: -
v_gene: TRBV11-2
j_gene: TRBJ2-7
abundance: -
CDR3aa: CASSLREGWTYEQYF
CDR3nt: TGTGCCAGCAGCTTACGGGAAGGGTGGACCTACGAGCAGTACTTC

d_gene: TRBD1
v_gene: TRBV7-9
j_gene: TRBJ2-5
abundance: -
CDR3aa: CASSHPPDRGEETQYF
CDR3nt: TGTGCCAGCAGCCACCCGCCTGACAGGGGTGAGGAGACCCAGTACTTC

d_gene: TRBD1
v_gene: TRBV5-6
j_gene: TRBJ2-2
abundance: -
CDR3aa: CASSTTGGNGELFF
CDR3nt: TGTGCCAGCAGCACGACAGGGGGCAACGGGGAGCTGTTTTTT

d_gene: -
v_gene: TRBV9
j_gene: TRBJ2-1
abundance: -
CDR3aa: CASSGTYNEQFF
CDR3nt: TGTGCCAGCAGCGGGACTTACAATGAGCAGTTCTTC

d_gene: TRBD1
v_gene: TRBV30
j_gene: TRBJ1-2
abundance: -
CDR3aa: CARDSRGYGYTF
CDR3nt: TGTGCTCGGGACAGTAGAGGCTATGGCTACACCTTC

d_gene: -
v_gene: TRBV11-2
j_gene: TRBJ1-4
abundance: -
CDR3aa: CASSPRASAGEKLFF
CDR3nt: TGTGCCAGCAGCCCCCGGGCCTCGGCGGGTGAAAAACTGTTTTTT

d_gene: TRBD1
v_gene: TRBV19
j_gene: TRBJ1-5
abundance: once
CDR3aa: CASSTEGQGSNQPQHF
CDR3nt: TGTGCCAGTAGTACCGAGGGACAGGGGAGCAATCAGCCCCAGCATTTT

d_gene: -
v_gene: TRBV29-1
j_gene: TRBJ2-5
abundance: -
CDR3aa: CSVGHTGGETQYF
CDR3nt: TGCAGCGTTGGGCACACAGGAGGGGAGACCCAGTACTTC

d_gene: TRBD2
v_gene: TRBV19
j_gene: TRBJ2-3
abundance: -
CDR3aa: CASTPGPLAGGRADTQYF
CDR3nt: TGTGCCAGTACCCCCGGCCCCCTAGCGGGGGGGCGGGCAGATACGCAGTATTTT

d_gene: -
v_gene: TRBV10-3
j_gene: TRBJ2-7
abundance: -
CDR3aa: CAISAGTGELIAYEQYF
CDR3nt: TGTGCCATCAGTGCCGGGACGGGGGAGCTTATAGCCTACGAGCAGTACTTC

d_gene: -
v_gene: TRBV2
j_gene: TRBJ1-4
abundance: -
CDR3aa: CASSENGQPLEKLFF
CDR3nt: TGTGCCAGCAGTGAGAACGGACAACCGCTTGAAAAACTGTTTTTT

d_gene: -
v_gene: TRBV6-4
j_gene: TRBJ1-1
abundance: -
CDR3aa: CASSENVRTEAFF
CDR3nt: TGTGCCAGCAGTGAGAATGTACGCACTGAAGCTTTCTTT

d_gene: TRBD1
v_gene: TRBV14
j_gene: TRBJ2-5
abundance: -
CDR3aa: CASSLLGQGGGETQYF
CDR3nt: TGTGCCAGCAGCCTTCTAGGACAAGGGGGCGGTGAGACCCAGTACTTC

d_gene: -
v_gene: TRBV7-2
j_gene: TRBJ1-6
abundance: -
CDR3aa: CASSLDWGGRTSPLHF
CDR3nt: TGTGCCAGCAGCCTCGATTGGGGGGGTCGTACTTCACCCCTCCACTTT

d_gene: -
v_gene: TRBV6-5
j_gene: TRBJ1-1
abundance: -
CDR3aa: CASTPMVGMGTEAFF
CDR3nt: TGTGCCAGCACCCCCATGGTCGGTATGGGGACTGAAGCTTTCTTT

d_gene: TRBD1
v_gene: TRBV19
j_gene: TRBJ2-7
abundance: -
CDR3aa: CASSGTGSSYEQYF
CDR3nt: TGTGCCAGTAGTGGGACAGGAAGCTCCTACGAGCAGTACTTC

d_gene: -
v_gene: TRBV9
j_gene: TRBJ2-1
abundance: -
CDR3aa: CASGSGYNEQFF
CDR3nt: TGTGCCAGCGGTTCAGGCTACAATGAGCAGTTCTTC

d_gene: TRBD1
v_gene: TRBV19
j_gene: TRBJ1-2
abundance: -
CDR3aa: CASSTQGAYGYTF
CDR3nt: TGTGCCAGTAGTACCCAGGGGGCGTATGGCTACACCTTC

d_gene: -
v_gene: TRBV4-3
j_gene: TRBJ1-4
abundance: -
CDR3aa: CASSQASQGRNEKLFF
CDR3nt: TGCGCCAGCAGCCAAGCGTCCCAGGGGAGGAATGAAAAACTGTTTTTT

d_gene: -
v_gene: TRBV12-3/TRBV12-4
j_gene: TRBJ1-1
abundance: -
CDR3aa: CASSSLGGTEAFF
CDR3nt: TGTGCCAGCAGCTCCCTGGGTGGTACTGAAGCTTTCTTT